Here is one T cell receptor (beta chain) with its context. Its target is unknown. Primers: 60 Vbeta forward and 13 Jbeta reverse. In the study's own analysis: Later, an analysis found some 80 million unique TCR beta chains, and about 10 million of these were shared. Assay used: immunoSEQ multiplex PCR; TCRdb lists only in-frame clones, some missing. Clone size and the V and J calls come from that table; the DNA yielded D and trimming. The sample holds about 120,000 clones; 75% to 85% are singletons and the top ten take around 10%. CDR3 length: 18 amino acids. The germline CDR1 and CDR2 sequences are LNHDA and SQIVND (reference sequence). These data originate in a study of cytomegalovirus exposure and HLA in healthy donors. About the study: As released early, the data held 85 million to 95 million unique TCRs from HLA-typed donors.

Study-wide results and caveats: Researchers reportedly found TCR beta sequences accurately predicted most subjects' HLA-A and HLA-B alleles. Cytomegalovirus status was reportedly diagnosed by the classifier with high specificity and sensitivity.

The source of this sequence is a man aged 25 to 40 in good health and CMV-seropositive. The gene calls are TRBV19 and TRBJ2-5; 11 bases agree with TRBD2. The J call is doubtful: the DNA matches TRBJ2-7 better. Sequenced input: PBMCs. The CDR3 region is CASSRPGTSGSNSYEQYF. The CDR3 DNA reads TGTGCCAGTAGCAGGCCCGGGACTAGCGGTTCAAACTCCTACGAGCAGTACTTC.